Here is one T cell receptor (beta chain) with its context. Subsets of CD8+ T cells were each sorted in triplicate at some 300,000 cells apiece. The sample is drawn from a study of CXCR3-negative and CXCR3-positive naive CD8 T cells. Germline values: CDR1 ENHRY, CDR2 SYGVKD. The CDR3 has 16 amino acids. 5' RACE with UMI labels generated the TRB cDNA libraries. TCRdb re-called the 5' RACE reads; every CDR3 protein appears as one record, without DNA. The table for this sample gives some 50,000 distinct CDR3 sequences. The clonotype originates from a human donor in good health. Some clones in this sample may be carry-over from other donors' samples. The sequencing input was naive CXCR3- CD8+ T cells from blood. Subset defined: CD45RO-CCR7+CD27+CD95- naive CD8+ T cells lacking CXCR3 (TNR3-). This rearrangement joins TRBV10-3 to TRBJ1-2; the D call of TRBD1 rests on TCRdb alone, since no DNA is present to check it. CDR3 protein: CAISVRSTGEIEGYTF.